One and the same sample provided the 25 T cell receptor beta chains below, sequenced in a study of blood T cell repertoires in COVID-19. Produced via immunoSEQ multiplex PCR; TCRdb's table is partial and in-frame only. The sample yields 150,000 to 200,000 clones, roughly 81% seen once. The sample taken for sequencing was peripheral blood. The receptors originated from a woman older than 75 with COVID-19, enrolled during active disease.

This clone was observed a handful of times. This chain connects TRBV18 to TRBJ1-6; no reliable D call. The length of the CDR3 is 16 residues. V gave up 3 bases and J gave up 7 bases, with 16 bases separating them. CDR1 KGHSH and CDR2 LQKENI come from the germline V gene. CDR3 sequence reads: CASSPPAGSGNSPLHF. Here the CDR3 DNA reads TGTGCCAGCTCACCCCCGGCGGGGTCCGGGAATTCACCCCTCCACTTT.

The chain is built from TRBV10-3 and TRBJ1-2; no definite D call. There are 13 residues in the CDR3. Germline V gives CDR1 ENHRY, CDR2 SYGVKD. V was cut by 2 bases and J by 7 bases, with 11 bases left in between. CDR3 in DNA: TGTGCCATCAGTGAGGTCCTAGGCGGTGGCTACACCTTC. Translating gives CAISEVLGGGYTF.

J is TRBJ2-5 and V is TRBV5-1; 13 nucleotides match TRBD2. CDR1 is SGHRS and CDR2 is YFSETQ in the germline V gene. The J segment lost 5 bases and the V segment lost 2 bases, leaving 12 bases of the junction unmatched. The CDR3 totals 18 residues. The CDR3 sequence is CASSFYGTSGTRWETQYF. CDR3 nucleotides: TGCGCCAGCAGCTTTTACGGGACTAGCGGGACCAGATGGGAGACCCAGTACTTC.

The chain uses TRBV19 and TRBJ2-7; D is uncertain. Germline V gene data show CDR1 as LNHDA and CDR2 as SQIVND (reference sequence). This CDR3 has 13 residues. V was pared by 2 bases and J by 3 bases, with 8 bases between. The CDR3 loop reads CASSISGIYEQYF. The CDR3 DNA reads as TGTGCCAGTAGTATATCTGGCATCTACGAGCAGTACTTC.

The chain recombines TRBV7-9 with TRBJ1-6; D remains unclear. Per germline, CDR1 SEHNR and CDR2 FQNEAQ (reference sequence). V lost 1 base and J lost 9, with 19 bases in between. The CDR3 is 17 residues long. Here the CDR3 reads CASSLGDGRRRSSPLHF. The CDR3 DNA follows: TGTGCCAGCAGCTTAGGCGATGGGCGCCGCAGGTCTTCACCCCTCCACTTT.

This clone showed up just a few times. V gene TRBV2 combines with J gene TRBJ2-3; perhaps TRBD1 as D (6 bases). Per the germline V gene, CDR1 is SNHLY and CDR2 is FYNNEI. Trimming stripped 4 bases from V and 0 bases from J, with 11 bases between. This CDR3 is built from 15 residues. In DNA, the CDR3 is TGTGCCAGCAGTGGCGGCAGGGGAAGCACAGATACGCAGTATTTT. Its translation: CASSGGRGSTDTQYF.

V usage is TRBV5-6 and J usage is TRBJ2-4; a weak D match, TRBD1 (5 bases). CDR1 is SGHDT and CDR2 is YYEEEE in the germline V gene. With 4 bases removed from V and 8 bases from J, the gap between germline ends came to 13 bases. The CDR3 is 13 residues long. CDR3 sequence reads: CASSPQGRDIQYF. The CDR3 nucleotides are TGTGCCAGCAGCCCGCAGGGTAGGGACATTCAGTACTTC.

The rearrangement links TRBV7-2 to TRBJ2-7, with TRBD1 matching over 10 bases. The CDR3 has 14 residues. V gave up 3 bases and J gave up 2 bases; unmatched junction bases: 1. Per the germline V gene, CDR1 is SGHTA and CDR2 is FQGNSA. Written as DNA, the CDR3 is TGTGCCAGCAGCTTCGGGACAGGGGCCTACGAGCAGTACTTC. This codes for CASSFGTGAYEQYF. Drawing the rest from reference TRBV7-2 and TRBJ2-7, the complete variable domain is GAGVSQSPSNKVTEKGKDVELRCDPISGHTALYWYRQSLGQGLEFLIYFQGNSAPDKSGLPSDRFSAERTGGSVSTLTIQRTQQEDSAVYLCASSFGTGAYEQYFGPGTRLTVT.

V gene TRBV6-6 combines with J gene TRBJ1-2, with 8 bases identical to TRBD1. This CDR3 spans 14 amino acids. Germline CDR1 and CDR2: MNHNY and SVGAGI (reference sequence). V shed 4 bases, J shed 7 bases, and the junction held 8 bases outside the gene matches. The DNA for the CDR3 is TGTGCCAGCAGTTCTCCCGGACAGGGAAGTGGCTACACCTTC. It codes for CASSSPGQGSGYTF.

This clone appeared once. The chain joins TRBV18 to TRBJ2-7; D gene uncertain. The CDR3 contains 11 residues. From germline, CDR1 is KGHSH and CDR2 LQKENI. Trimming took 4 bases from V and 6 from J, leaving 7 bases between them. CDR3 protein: CASSLHFEQYF. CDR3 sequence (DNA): TGTGCCAGCTCACTTCATTTCGAGCAGTACTTC.

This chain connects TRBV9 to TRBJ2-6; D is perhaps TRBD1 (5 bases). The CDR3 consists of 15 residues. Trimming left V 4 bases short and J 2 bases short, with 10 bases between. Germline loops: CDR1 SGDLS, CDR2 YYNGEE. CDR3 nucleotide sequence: TGTGCCAGCAGCCCCCAGGGCGCTGGGGCCAACGTCCTGACTTTC. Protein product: CASSPQGAGANVLTF.

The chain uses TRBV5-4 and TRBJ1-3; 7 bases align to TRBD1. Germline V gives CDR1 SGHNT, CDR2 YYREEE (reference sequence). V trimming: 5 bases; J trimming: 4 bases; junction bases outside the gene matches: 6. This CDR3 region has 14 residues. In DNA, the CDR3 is TGTGCCAGCAGGCCGACAGGGCAAGGAAACACCATATATTTT. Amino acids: CASRPTGQGNTIYF.

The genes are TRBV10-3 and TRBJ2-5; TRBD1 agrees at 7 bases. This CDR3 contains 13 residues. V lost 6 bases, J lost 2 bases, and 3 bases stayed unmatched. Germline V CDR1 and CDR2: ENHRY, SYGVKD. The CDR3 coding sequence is TGTGCCATCAGCGACAGGGAGCAAGAGACCCAGTACTTC. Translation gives CAISDREQETQYF.

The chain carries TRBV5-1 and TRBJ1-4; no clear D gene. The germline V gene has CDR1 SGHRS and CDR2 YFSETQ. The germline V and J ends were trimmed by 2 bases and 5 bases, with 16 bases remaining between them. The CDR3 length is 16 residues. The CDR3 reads CASSFREQLYNEKLFF. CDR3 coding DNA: TGCGCCAGCAGCTTCCGGGAACAACTTTACAATGAAAAACTGTTTTTT.

The CDR3: CASSTPSLGGVSYNEQFF. CDR3 sequence (DNA): TGTGCCAGCAGTACGCCTAGTCTGGGAGGGGTCTCCTACAATGAGCAGTTCTTC. This rearrangement joins TRBV7-2 to TRBJ2-1, with 7 bases aligning to TRBD2. Germline loops: CDR1 SGHTA, CDR2 FQGNSA. The junction had 14 bases not matched to a gene; V was cut back by 6 bases and J by 0 bases. The CDR3 length is 18 residues.

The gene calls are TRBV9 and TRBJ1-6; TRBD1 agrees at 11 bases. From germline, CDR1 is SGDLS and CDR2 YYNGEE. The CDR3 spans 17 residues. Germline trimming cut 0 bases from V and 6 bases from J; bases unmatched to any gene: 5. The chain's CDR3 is CASSVAGTGGSNSPLHF. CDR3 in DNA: TGTGCCAGCAGCGTAGCCGGGACAGGGGGATCTAATTCACCCCTCCACTTT.

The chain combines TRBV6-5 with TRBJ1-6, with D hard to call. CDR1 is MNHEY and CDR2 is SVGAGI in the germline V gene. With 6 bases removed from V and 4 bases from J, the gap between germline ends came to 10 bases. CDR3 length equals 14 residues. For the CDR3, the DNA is TGTGCCAGCAGCTACAGAGATTATAATTCACCCCTCCACTTT. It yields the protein CASSYRDYNSPLHF.

CDR3 region: CASGLVLWGPTGGRPYGYTF. CDR3 DNA sequence: TGTGCTAGTGGTTTGGTACTCTGGGGACCTACAGGGGGCCGCCCCTATGGCTACACCTTC. This rearrangement joins TRBV12-5 to TRBJ1-2; 9 positions agree with TRBD1. With V trimmed by 0 bases and J by 4 bases, 18 bases remained unmatched. Germline CDR1 reads LGHNT; CDR2 reads FRNRAP. The CDR3 covers 20 residues.

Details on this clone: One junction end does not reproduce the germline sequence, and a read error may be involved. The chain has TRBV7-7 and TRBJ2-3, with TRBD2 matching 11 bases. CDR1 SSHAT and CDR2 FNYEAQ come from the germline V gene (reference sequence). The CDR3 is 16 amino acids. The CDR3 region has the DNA TGTGCTAGCAGCTTAGGTCTAGCGGGGGGAGCAGATACGCAGTATTTT. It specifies CASSLGLAGGADTQYF.

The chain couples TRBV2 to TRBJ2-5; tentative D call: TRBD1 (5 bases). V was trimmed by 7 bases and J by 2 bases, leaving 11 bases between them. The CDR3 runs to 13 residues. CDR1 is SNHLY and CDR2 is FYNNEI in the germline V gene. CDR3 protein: CASNRQPQETQYF. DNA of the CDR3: TGTGCCAGCAACCGACAGCCACAAGAGACCCAGTACTTC. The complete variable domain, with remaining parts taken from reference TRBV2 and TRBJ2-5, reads EPEVTQTPSHQVTQMGQEVILRCVPISNHLYFYWYRQILGQKVEFLVSFYNNEISEKSEIFDDQFSVERPDGSNFTLKIRSTKLEDSAMYFCASNRQPQETQYFGPGTRLLVL.

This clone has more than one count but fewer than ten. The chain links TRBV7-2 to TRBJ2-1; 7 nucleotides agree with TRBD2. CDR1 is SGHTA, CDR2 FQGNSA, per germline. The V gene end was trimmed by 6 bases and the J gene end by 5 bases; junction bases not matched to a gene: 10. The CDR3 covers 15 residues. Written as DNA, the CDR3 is TGTGCCAGCAGGAAGGAACTAGCGAGACACAATGAGCAGTTCTTC. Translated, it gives CASRKELARHNEQFF.

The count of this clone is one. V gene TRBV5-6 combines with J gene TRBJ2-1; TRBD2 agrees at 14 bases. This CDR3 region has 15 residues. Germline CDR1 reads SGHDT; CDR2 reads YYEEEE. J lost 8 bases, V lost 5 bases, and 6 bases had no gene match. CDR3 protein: CASSAGLAGVYEQFF. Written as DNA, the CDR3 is TGTGCCAGCAGTGCGGGACTAGCGGGAGTTTATGAGCAGTTCTTC.

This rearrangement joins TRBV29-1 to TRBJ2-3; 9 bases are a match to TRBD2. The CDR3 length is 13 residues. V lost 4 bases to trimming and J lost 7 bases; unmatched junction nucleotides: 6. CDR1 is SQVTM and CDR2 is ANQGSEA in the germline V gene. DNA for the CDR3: TGCAGCGTTGTGGCGGGGGGGCCGAATACGCAGTATTTT. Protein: CSVVAGGPNTQYF.

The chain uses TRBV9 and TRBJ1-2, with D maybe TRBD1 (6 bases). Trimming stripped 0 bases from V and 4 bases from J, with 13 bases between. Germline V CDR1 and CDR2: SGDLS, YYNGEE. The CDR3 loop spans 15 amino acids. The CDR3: CASSVEAGAGYGYTF. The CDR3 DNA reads TGTGCCAGCAGCGTAGAGGCAGGGGCAGGCTATGGCTACACCTTC.

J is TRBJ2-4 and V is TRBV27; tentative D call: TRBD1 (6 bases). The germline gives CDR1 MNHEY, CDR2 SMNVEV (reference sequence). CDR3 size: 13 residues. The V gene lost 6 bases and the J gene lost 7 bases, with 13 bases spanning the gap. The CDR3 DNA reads TGTGCCAGCAGCCCGGGTAGGGGGAACATTCAGTACTTC. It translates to CASSPGRGNIQYF.